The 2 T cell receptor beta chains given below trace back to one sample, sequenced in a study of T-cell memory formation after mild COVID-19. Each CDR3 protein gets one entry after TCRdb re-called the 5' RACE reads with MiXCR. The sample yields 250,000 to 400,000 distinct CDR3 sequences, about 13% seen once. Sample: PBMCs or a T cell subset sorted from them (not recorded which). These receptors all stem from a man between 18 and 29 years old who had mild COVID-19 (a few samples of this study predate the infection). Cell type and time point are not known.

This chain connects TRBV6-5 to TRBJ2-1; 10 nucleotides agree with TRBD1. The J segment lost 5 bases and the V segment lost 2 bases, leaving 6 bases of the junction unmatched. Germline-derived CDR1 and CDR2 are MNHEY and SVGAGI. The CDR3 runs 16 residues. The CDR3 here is CASSYRTGGLHNEQFF. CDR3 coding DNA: TGTGCCAGCAGTTACCGGACAGGGGGACTGCACAATGAGCAGTTCTTC.

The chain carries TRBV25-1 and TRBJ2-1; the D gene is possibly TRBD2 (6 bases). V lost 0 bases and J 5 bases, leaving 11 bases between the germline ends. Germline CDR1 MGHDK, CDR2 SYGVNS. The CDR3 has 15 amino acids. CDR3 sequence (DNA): TGTGCCAGCAGTGAATATGAGGGCGGGGACAATGAGCAGTTCTTC. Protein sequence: CASSEYEGGDNEQFF.